The sequence of this T cell receptor beta chain was determined in a study of blood T cell repertoires in COVID-19. The wider study: Acute and convalescent COVID-19 samples came from the United States, Italy and Spain.

V was clipped by 4 bases and J by 2 bases; unmatched bases: 6. CDR3 size: 14 residues. The V gene's germline CDR1 is SGHNT and CDR2 YYREEE (reference sequence). This clone occurred once. The method was immunoSEQ multiplex PCR; TCRdb's version includes in-frame clones alone and lacks a portion of them. This sample has some 170,000 clones, with 65% to 90% found just once. Participant reports of clinical history set cohort assignment. The sequencing input was PBMCs or T cells enriched from blood (not recorded which). The rearrangement uses TRBV5-4 and TRBJ2-7; 7 bases agree with TRBD1. This receptor was obtained from a man aged 45-60 years who had recovered from COVID-19. The chain's CDR3 is CASSLSGTAYEQYF. Here the CDR3 DNA reads TGTGCCAGCAGCCTTTCCGGGACAGCCTACGAGCAGTACTTC.